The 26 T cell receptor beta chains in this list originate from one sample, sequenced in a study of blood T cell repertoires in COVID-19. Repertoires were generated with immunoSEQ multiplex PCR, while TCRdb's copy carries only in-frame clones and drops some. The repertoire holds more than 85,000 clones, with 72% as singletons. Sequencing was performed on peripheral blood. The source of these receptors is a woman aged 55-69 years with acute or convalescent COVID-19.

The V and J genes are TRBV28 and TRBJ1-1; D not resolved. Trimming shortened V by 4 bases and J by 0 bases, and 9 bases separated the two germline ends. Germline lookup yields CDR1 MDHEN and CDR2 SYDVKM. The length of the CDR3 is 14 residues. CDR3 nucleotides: TGTGCCAGCAGTTATAGCTTTCTGAACACTGAAGCTTTCTTT. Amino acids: CASSYSFLNTEAFF.

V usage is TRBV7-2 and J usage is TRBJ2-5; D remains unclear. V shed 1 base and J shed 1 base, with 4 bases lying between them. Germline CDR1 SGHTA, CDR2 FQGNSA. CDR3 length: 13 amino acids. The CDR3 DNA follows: TGTGCCAGCAGCTTAGGGAGCCAAGAGACCCAGTACTTC. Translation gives CASSLGSQETQYF.

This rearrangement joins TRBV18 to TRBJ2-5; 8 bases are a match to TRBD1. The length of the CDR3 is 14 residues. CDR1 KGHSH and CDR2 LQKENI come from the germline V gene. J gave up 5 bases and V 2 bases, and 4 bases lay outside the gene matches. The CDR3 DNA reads TGTGCCAGCTCACCAATCAGGGGGCAGGAGACCCAGTACTTC. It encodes CASSPIRGQETQYF.

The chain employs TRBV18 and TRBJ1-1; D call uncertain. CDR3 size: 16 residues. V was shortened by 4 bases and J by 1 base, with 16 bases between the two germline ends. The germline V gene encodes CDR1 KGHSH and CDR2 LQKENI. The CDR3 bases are TGTGCCAGCTCACGAAATCCCGTTACTCGGAACACTGAAGCTTTCTTT. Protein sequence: CASSRNPVTRNTEAFF.

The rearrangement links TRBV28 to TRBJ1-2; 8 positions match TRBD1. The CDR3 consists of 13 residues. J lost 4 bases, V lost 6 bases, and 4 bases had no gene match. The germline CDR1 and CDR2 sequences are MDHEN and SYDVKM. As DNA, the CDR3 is TGTGCCAGCAGGGACAGGGACCGCTATGGCTACACCTTC. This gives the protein CASRDRDRYGYTF.

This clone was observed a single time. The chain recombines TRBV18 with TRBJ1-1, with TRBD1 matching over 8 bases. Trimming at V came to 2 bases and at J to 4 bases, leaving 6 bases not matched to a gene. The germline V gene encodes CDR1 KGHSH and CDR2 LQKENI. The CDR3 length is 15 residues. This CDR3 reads CASSPYQGAGTEAFF. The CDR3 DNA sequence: TGTGCCAGCTCACCATATCAGGGGGCAGGCACTGAAGCTTTCTTT.

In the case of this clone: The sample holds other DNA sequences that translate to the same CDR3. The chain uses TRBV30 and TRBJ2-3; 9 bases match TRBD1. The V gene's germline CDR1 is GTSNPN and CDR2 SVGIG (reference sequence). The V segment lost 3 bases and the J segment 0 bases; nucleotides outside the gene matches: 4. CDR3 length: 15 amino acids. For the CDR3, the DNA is TGTGCCTGGAGCCCGGGACAGGGTAGCACAGATACGCAGTATTTT. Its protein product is CAWSPGQGSTDTQYF.

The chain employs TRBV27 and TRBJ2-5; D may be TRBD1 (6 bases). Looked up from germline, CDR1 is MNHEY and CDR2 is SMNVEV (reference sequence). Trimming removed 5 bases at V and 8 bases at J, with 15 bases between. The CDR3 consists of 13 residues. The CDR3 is CASSLTTGRTQYF. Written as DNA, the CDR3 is TGTGCCAGCAGTCTGACCACAGGGAGAACCCAGTACTTC.

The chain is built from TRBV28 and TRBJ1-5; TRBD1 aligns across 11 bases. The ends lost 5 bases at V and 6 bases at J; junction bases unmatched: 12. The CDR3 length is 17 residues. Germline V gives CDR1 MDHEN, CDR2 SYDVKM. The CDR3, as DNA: TGTGCCAGCAGTGATCTGGGACAGGGGGAGAGGGGTCAGCCCCAGCATTTT. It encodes CASSDLGQGERGQPQHF.

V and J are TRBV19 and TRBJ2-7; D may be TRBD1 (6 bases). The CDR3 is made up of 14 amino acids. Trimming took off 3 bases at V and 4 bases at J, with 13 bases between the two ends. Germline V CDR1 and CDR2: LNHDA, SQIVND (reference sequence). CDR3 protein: CASSIRGGLYEQYF. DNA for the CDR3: TGTGCCAGTAGTATCCGTGGGGGCCTGTACGAGCAGTACTTC.

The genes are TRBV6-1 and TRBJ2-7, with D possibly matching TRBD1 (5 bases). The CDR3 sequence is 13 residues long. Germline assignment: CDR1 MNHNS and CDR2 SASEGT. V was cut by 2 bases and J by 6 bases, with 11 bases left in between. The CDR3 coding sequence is TGTGCCAGCAGTGAACAGGGTCTGGGCGAGCAGTACTTC. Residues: CASSEQGLGEQYF.

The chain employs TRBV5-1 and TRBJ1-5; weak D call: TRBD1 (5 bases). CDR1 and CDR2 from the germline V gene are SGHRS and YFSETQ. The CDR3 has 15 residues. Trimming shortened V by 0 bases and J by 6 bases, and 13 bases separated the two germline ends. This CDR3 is CASSLGRGDSQPQHF. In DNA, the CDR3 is TGCGCCAGCAGCTTGGGCCGGGGGGATAGTCAGCCCCAGCATTTT.

Here the CDR3 reads CASSLAGTGISEQYF. CDR3 nucleotides: TGCGCCAGCAGCTTGGCCGGGACAGGGATATCCGAGCAGTACTTC. The chain links TRBV5-1 to TRBJ2-7; 9 nucleotides line up with TRBD1. Germline loops: CDR1 SGHRS, CDR2 YFSETQ. The V segment lost 0 bases and the J segment 6 bases; nucleotides outside the gene matches: 7. CDR3 length: 15 residues.

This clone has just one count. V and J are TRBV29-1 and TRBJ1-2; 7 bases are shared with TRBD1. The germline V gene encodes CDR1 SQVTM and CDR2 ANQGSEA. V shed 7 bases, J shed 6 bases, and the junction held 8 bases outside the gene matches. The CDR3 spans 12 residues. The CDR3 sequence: CSARTGFDGYTF. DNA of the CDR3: TGCAGCGCACGGACAGGATTTGATGGCTACACCTTC.

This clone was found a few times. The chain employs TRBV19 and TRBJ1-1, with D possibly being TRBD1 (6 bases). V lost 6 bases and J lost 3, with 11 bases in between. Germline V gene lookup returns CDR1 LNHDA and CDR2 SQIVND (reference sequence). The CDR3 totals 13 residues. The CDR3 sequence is CASRLGQHTEAFF. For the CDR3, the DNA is TGTGCCAGTAGGCTCGGACAGCACACTGAAGCTTTCTTT. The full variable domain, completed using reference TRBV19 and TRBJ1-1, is DGGITQSPKYLFRKEGQNVTLSCEQNLNHDAMYWYRQDPGQGLRLIYYSQIVNDFQKGDIAEGYSVSREKKESFPLTVTSAQKNPTAFYLCASRLGQHTEAFFGQGTRLTVV.

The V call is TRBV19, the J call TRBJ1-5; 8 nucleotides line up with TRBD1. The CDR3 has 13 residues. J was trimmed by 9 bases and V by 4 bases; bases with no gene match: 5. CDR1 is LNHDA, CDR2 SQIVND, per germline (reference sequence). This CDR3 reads CASSTDRGRPQHF. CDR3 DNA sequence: TGTGCCAGTAGTACCGACAGGGGTCGGCCCCAGCATTTT.

The CDR3 nucleotides are TGTGCCAGCTCTCCCGGCGAGGGTCTGGTTTCACCCCTCCACTTT. As protein: CASSPGEGLVSPLHF. V gene TRBV6-5 combines with J gene TRBJ1-6; D is ambiguous. This CDR3 is built from 15 residues. V dropped 8 bases and J dropped 9 bases, with 20 bases sitting between them. Germline CDR1 and CDR2: MNHEY and SVGAGI.

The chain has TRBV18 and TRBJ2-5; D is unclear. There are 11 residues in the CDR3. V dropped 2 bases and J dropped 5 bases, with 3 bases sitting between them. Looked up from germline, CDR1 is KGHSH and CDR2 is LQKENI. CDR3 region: CASSPEETQYF. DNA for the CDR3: TGTGCCAGCTCACCAGAGGAGACCCAGTACTTC.

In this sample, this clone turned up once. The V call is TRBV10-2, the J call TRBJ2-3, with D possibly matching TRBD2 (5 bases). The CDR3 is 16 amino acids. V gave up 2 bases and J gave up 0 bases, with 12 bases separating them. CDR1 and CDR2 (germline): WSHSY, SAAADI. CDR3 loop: CASSEGSRASTDTQYF. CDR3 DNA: TGCGCCAGCAGTGAGGGGAGTAGGGCAAGCACAGATACGCAGTATTTT.

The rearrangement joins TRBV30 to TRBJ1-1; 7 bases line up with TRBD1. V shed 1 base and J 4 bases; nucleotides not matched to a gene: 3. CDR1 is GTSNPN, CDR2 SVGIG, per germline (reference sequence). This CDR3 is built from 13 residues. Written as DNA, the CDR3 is TGTGCCTGGAGTGGACAGGGCTTCACTGAAGCTTTCTTT. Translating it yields CAWSGQGFTEAFF.

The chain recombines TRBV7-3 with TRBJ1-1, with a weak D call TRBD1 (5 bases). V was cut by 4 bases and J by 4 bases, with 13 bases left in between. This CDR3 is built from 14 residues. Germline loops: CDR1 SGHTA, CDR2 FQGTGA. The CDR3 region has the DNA TGTGCCAGCAGCTCGCAGGGCTACGGCACTGAAGCTTTCTTT. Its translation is CASSSQGYGTEAFF.

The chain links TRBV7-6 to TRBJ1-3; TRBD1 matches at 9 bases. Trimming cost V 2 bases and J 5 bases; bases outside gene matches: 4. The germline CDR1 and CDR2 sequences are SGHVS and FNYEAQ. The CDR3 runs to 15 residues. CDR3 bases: TGTGCCAGCAGCTTAAACAGGGGGCCTCGAAACACCATATATTTT. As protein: CASSLNRGPRNTIYF.

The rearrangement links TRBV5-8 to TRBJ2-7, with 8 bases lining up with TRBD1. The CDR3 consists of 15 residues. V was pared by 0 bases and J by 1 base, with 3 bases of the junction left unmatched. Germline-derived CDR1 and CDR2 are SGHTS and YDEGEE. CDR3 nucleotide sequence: TGTGCCAGCAGCTTGGCAGGGGGCAAATCCTACGAGCAGTACTTC. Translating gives CASSLAGGKSYEQYF.

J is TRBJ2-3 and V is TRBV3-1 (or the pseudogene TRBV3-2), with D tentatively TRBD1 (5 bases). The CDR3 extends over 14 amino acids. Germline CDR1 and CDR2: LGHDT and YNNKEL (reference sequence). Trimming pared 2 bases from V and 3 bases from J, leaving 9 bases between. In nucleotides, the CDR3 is TGTGCCAGCAGCCAAAGCAGGGCTACAGATACGCAGTATTTT. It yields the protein CASSQSRATDTQYF.

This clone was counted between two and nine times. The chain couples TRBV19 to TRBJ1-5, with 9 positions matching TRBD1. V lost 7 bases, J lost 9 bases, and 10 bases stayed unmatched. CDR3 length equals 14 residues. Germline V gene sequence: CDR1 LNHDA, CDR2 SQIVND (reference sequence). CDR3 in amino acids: CASKWDRDPRPQHF. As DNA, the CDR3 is TGTGCCAGTAAATGGGACAGGGACCCTAGGCCCCAGCATTTT.

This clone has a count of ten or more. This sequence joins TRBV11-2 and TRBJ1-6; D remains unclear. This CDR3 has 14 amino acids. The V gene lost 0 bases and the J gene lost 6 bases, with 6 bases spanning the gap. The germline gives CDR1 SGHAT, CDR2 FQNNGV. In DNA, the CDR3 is TGTGCCAGCAGCTTAGAGGCCTTTAATTCACCCCTCCACTTT. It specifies CASSLEAFNSPLHF.